The sequence of this T cell receptor (beta chain) was determined in a study of beta chain features in type 1 diabetes. From germline, CDR1 is LNHDA and CDR2 SQIVND (reference sequence). V lost 4 bases to trimming and J lost 9 bases; unmatched junction nucleotides: 3. This CDR3 is built from 14 residues. The authors reverse transcribed all of the isolated RNA, so sequencing captured expressed TCRB transcripts. The protocol was immunoSEQ multiplex PCR, while the TCRdb copy is restricted to in-frame clones and leaves out a portion. The repertoire holds tens of thousands of clones, with approximately 50% as singletons. Only a few counts were recorded for this clone. One heparinised blood draw, averaging roughly 110 mL, came from each donor.

The V gene is TRBV19, the J gene TRBJ2-3, with 14 nucleotides matching TRBD2. Sequencing was performed on central memory CD4+ T cells from blood. The receptor was derived from a woman aged 18 to 35 in good health. The CDR3 loop is CASSTRTSGRTQYF. The CDR3 DNA follows: TGTGCCAGTAGTACGAGGACTAGCGGGAGGACGCAGTATTTT.